This entry is about one T cell receptor beta chain. The antigen is not known. This sample was included in a study of T cells after yellow fever vaccination. The overall study: The SMART-Seq v4 Ultra Low Input method served to prepare the low-cell-number fractions.

Template switching with 5'RACE generated the TCR cDNA and added a universal primer site and UMIs. Using its own MiXCR run on the 5' RACE reads, TCRdb lists one record per CDR3 protein. The table lists around 120,000 distinct CDR3 sequences, 7.2% of them singletons. Whole-study results and caveats: The study re-detected most primary-vaccination clones after the booster (approximately 97% CD4, just over 85% CD8).

The CDR3 is 14 residues long. Germline assignment: CDR1 MNHEY and CDR2 SVGEGT. With 5 bases clipped from V and 5 bases from J, the junction kept 4 bases outside the gene matches. The input for sequencing was CD4+ T cells sorted from PBMCs, taken about 49 days after the first yellow fever vaccination. This TCR was sampled from a young man who received the YFV17D yellow fever vaccine. The V gene is TRBV6-2 or TRBV6-3, the J gene TRBJ2-1; TRBD2 aligns across 9 bases. CDR3 coding DNA: TGTGCCAGCAGTAAGCGGGGGGCGGACAATGAGCAGTTCTTC. Translated: CASSKRGADNEQFF.